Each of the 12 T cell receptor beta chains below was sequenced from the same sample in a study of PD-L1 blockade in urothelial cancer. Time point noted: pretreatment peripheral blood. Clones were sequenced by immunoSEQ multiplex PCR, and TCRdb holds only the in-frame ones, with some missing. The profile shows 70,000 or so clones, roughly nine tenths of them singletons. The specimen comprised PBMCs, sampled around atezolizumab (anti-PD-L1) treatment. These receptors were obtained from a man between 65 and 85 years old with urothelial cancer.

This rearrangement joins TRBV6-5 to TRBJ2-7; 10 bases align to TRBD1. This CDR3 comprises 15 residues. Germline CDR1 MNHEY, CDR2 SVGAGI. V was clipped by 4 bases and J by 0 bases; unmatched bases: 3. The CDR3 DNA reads TGTGCCAGCAGTTTTAGGGACAGGGGCTCCTACGAGCAGTACTTC. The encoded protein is CASSFRDRGSYEQYF.

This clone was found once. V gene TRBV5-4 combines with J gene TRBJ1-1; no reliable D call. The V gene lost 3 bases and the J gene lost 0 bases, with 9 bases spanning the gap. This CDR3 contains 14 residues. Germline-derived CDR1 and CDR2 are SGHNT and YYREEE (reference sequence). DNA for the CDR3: TGTGCCAGCAGCTCCCCAGTCATGAACACTGAAGCTTTCTTT. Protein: CASSSPVMNTEAFF. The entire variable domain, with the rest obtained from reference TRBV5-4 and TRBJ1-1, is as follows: ETGVTQSPTHLIKTRGQQVTLRCSSQSGHNTVSWYQQALGQGPQFIFQYYREEENGRGNFPPRFSGLQFPNYSSELNVNALELDDSALYLCASSSPVMNTEAFFGQGTRLTVV.

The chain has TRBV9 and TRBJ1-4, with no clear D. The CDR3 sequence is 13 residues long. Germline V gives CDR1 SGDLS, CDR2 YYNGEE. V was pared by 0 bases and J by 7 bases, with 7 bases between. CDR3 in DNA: TGTGCCAGCAGCGTAGGTATCTCTGAAAAACTGTTTTTT. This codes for CASSVGISEKLFF.

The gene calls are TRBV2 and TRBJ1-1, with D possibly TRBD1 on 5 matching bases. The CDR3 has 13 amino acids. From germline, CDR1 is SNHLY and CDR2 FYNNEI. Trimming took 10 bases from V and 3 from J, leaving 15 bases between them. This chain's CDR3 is CATKGLAHTEAFF. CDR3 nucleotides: TGTGCCACCAAGGGACTCGCACACACTGAAGCTTTCTTT.

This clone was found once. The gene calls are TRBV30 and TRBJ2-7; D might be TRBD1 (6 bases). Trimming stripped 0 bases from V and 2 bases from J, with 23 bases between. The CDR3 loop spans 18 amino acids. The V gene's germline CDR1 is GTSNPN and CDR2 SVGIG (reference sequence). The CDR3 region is CAWSVLLVRTDQTYEQYF. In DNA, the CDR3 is TGTGCCTGGAGTGTACTCCTTGTCCGGACAGACCAGACCTACGAGCAGTACTTC.

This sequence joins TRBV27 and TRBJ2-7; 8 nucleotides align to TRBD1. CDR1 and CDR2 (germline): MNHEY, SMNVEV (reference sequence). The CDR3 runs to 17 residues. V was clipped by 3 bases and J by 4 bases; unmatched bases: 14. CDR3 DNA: TGTGCCAGCAGTTTTAAACTGGCCCAGGGGGCGAGGTACGAGCAGTACTTC. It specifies CASSFKLAQGARYEQYF.

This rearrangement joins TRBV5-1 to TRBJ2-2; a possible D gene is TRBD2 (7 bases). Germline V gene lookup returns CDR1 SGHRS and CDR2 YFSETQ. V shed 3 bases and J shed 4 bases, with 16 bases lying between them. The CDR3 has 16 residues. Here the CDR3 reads CASSSGAGEGTGELFF. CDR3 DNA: TGCGCCAGCAGCTCGGGGGCGGGAGAGGGCACCGGGGAGCTGTTTTTT. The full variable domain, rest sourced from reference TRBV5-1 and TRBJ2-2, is KAGVTQTPRYLIKTRGQQVTLSCSPISGHRSVSWYQQTPGQGLQFLFEYFSETQRNKGNFPGRFSGRQFSNSRSEMNVSTLELGDSALYLCASSSGAGEGTGELFFGEGSRLTVL.

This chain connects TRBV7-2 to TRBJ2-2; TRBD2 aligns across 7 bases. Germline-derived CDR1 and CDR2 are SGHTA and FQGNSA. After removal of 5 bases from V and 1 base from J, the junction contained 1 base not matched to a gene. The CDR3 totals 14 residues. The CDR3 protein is CASSPSGNTGELFF. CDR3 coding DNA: TGTGCCAGCAGCCCTAGCGGGAACACCGGGGAGCTGTTTTTT.

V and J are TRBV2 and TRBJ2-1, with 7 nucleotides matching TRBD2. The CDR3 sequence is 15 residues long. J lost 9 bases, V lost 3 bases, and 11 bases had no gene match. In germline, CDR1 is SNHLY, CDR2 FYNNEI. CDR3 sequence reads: CASSESWGGYVEQFF. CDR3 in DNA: TGTGCCAGCAGTGAGAGTTGGGGGGGGTACGTTGAGCAGTTCTTC.

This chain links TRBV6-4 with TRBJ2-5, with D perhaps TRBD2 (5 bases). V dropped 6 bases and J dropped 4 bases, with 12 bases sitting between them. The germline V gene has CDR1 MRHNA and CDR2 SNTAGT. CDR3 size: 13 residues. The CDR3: CASSGIWRETQYF. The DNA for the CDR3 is TGTGCCAGCAGCGGGATTTGGAGAGAGACCCAGTACTTC.

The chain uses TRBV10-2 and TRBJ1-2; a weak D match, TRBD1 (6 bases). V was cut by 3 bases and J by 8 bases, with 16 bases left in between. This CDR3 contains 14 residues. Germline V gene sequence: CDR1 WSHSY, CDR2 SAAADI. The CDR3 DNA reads TGCGCCAGCAGTGACCCAGGGGCGGACGGCGGCTACACCTTC. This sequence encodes CASSDPGADGGYTF.

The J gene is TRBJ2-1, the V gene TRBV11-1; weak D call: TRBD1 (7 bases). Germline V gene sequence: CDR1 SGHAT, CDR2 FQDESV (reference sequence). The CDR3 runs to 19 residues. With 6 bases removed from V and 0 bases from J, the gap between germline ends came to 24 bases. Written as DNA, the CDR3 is TGTGCCAGCAGACCAGGACAGGCCTCTCGGGGAGGCTCCTACAATGAGCAGTTCTTC. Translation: CASRPGQASRGGSYNEQFF.